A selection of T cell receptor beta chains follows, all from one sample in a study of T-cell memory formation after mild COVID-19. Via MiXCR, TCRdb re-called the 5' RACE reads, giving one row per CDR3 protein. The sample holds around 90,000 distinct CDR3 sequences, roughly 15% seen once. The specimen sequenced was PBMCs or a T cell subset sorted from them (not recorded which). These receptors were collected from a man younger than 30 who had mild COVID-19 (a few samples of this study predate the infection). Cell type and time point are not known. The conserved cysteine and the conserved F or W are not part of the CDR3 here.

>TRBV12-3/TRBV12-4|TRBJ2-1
ASSLSVVRLAGGPYNEQF
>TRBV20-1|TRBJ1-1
SARDPGTEAF
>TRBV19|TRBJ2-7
ASSIPGYEQY
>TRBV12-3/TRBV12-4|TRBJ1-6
ASSLDPRGMTPLH
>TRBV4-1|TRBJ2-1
ASSQVGSYNEQF
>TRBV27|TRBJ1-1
ASSLTMNTEAF
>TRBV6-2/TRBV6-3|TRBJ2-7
ASSGGPAGKVVDEQY
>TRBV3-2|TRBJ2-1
ASSQVGYSPPCYNEQF
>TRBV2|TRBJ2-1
ASRGTSGGYNEQF
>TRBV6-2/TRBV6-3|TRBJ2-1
ASSPRLAASSYNEQF